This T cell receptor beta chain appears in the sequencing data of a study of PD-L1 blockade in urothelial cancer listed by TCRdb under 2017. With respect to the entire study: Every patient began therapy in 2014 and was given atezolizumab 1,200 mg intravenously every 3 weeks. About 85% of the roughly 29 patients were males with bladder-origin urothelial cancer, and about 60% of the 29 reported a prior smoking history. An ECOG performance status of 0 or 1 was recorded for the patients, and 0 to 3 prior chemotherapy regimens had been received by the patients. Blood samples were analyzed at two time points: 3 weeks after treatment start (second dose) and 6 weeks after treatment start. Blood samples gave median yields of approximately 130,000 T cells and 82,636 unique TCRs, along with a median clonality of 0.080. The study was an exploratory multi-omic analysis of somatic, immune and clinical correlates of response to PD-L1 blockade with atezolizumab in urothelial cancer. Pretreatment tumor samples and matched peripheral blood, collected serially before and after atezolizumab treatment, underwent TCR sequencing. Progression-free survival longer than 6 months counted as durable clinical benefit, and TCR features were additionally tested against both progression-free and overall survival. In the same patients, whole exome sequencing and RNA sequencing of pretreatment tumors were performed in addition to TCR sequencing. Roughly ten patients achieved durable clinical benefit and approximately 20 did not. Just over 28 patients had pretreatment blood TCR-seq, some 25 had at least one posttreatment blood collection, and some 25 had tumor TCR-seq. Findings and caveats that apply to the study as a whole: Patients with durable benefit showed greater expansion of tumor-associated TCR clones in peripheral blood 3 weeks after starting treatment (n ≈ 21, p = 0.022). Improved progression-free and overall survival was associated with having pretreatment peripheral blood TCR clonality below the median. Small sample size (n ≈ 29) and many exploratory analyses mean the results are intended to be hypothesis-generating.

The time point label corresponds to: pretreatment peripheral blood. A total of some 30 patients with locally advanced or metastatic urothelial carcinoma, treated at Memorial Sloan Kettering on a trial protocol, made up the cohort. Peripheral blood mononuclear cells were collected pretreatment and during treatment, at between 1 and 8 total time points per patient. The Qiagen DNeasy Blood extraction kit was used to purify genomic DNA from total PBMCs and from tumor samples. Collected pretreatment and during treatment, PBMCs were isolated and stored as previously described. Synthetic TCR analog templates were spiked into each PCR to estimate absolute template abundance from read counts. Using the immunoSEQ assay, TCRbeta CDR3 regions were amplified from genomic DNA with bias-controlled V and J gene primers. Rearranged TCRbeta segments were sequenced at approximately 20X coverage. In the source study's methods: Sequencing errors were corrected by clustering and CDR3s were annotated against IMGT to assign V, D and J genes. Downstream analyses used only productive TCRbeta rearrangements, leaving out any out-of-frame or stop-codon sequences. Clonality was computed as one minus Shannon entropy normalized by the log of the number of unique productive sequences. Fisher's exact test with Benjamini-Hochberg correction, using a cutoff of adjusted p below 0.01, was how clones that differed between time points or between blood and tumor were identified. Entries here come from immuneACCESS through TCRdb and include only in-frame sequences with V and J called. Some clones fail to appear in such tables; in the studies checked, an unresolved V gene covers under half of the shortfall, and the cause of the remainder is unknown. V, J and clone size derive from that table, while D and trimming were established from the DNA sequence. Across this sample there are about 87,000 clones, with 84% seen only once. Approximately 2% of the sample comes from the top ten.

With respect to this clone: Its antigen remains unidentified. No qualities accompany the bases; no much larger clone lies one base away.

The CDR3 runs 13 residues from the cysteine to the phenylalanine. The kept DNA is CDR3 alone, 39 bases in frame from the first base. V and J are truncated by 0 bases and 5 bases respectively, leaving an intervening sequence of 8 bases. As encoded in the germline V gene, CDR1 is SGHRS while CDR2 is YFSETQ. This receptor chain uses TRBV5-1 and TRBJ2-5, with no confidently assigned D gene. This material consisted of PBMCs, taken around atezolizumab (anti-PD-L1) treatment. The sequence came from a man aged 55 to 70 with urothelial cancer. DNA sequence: TGCGCCAGCAGCTTGGGGGCCCGGGAGACCCAGTACTTC. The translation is CASSLGARETQYF.